This passage covers 24 T cell receptor beta chains from one sample sequenced in a study of response to subunit inactivated influenza vaccine. TCRdb passed the RT-PCR reads through MiXCR, listing each CDR3 protein once. The table shows hundreds of thousands of distinct CDR3 sequences, with 14% occurring only once. The sequencing used PBMCs from blood, collected 14 days before vaccination. All receptors derive from a man between 50 and 59 years old who received an inactivated influenza vaccine.

The V call is TRBV12-3 or TRBV12-4, the J call TRBJ2-1; TRBD2 aligns across 9 bases. J gave up 10 bases and V 6 bases, and 4 bases lay outside the gene matches. The CDR3 runs to 12 residues. The chain's CDR3 is CASRLAGGEQFF. CDR3 nucleotide sequence: TGTGCCAGCAGACTAGCGGGTGGCGAGCAGTTCTTC.

The rearrangement links TRBV10-3 to TRBJ2-7; D possibly corresponds to TRBD1 (5 bases). Per the germline V gene, CDR1 is ENHRY and CDR2 is SYGVKD. The CDR3 loop spans 12 amino acids. V was trimmed by 10 bases and J by 2 bases, leaving 12 bases between them. CDR3 sequence (DNA): TGTGCCACCAAGGACACTGCCTACGAGCAGTACTTC. As protein: CATKDTAYEQYF.

The chain recombines TRBV7-9 with TRBJ2-1, with no clear D. The CDR3 is 14 residues long. CDR1 is SEHNR and CDR2 is FQNEAQ in the germline V gene (reference sequence). V was clipped by 6 bases and J by 6 bases, with 15 bases between them. This CDR3 reads CASSHFEFLNEQFF. In DNA, the CDR3 is TGTGCCAGCAGTCACTTTGAATTCCTCAATGAGCAGTTCTTC.

There are a few counts of this clonotype. The genes are TRBV24-1 and TRBJ2-7, with a weak D call TRBD2 (6 bases). Germline assignment: CDR1 KGHDR and CDR2 SFDVKD. Trimming took 4 bases from V and 5 from J, leaving 11 bases between them. The length of the CDR3 is 13 residues. The CDR3 reads CATSDPGGHEQYF. CDR3 DNA sequence: TGTGCCACCAGTGACCCCGGGGGACACGAGCAGTACTTC.

V usage is TRBV5-1 and J usage is TRBJ2-4; a weak D match, TRBD2 (5 bases). Germline loops: CDR1 SGHRS, CDR2 YFSETQ. The ends were cut back, 6 bases at V and 0 bases at J, with 16 bases in the middle. The CDR3 is 16 residues long. The CDR3 loop is CASMGDEQIAKNIQYF. The CDR3 bases are TGCGCCAGCATGGGAGATGAGCAGATAGCCAAAAACATTCAGTACTTC.

The rearrangement joins TRBV4-2 to TRBJ2-7; 9 bases line up with TRBD2. The CDR3 length is 15 residues. Unmatched junction bases numbered 6, after V lost 3 bases and J lost 3 bases. Germline V gene data show CDR1 as LGHNA and CDR2 as YNFKEQ. For the CDR3, the DNA is TGTGCCAGCAGCCAGGAGGGTAGCGGGAGCTACGAGCAGTACTTC. This sequence encodes CASSQEGSGSYEQYF.

The CDR3 loop is CASTLGGLAVQETQYF. The CDR3 DNA reads as TGTGCCAGCACCCTGGGGGGGCTAGCGGTCCAAGAGACCCAGTACTTC. V gene TRBV12-3 or TRBV12-4 combines with J gene TRBJ2-5, with D possibly matching TRBD2 (7 bases). V dropped 7 bases and J dropped 1 base, with 19 bases sitting between them. The CDR3 covers 16 residues.

This clonotype came up a few times. This chain joins TRBV11-1 and TRBJ2-1; D could derive from TRBD1 or TRBD2 (5 bases each). From germline, CDR1 is SGHAT and CDR2 FQDESV (reference sequence). V dropped 1 base and J dropped 7 bases, with 23 bases sitting between them. The length of the CDR3 is 18 residues. CDR3 sequence: CASSLGSFGGPERNEQFF. The CDR3 DNA sequence: TGTGCCAGCAGCTTAGGTTCTTTTGGGGGACCCGAGAGGAATGAGCAGTTCTTC.

This clonotype occurred a few times. The rearrangement joins TRBV7-6 to TRBJ2-3, with D perhaps TRBD2 (6 bases). This CDR3 has 16 residues. V lost 6 bases, J lost 0 bases, and 16 bases lay in between. The germline CDR1 and CDR2 sequences are SGHVS and FNYEAQ. Written as DNA, the CDR3 is TGTGCCAGCAGTCCGGTGCGGGGTCCTAGCACAGATACGCAGTATTTT. Protein: CASSPVRGPSTDTQYF.

This clonotype showed up many times. The chain links TRBV12-1 to TRBJ2-3; the DNA was not compared with TRBD2, the D call given in the table. TRBV12-1 is reported as a pseudogene. The CDR3 has 15 amino acids. The CDR3 loop reads CASSFATGVTDTQYF. The CDR3 nucleotides are TGTGCCAGCAGCTTTGCGACGGGAGTCACAGATACGCAGTATTTT.

This clonotype was counted a few times. CDR3 nucleotide sequence: TGCAGTGCTAGAGATCAGGGGAATCAGCCCCAGCATTTT. This gives the protein CSARDQGNQPQHF. J is TRBJ1-5 and V is TRBV20-1; tentative D call: TRBD1 (6 bases). Per the germline V gene, CDR1 is DFQATT and CDR2 is SNEGSKA (reference sequence). Trimming pared 0 bases from V and 4 bases from J, leaving 7 bases between. This CDR3 spans 13 amino acids.

This clonotype has ten or more counts. This chain joins TRBV5-1 and TRBJ2-7; D is uncertain. CDR3 length: 15 amino acids. Trimming removed 4 bases from V and 2 bases from J, with 16 bases in between. CDR1 and CDR2 from the germline V gene are SGHRS and YFSETQ. The CDR3 bases are TGCGCCAGCAGCCAGCTCGAGACGCCACCCTACGAGCAGTACTTC. This translates into CASSQLETPPYEQYF.

This clonotype was picked up a small number of times. This rearrangement joins TRBV5-1 to TRBJ2-7; 8 bases fit TRBD1. CDR1 and CDR2 from the germline V gene are SGHRS and YFSETQ. V lost 7 bases and J lost 6; bases outside the gene matches: 6. This CDR3 region has 12 residues. The CDR3 loop is CASGQGAFEQYF. The CDR3 DNA sequence: TGCGCCAGCGGGCAGGGGGCCTTCGAGCAGTACTTC.

The table lists this clonotype with many counts. The chain joins TRBV18 to TRBJ2-3; D is ambiguous. This CDR3 is 13 amino acids long. The germline CDR1 and CDR2 sequences are KGHSH and LQKENI. V was trimmed by 3 bases and J by 6 bases, leaving 10 bases between them. The CDR3 DNA sequence: TGTGCCAGCTCACCCACTCCCGGGGATACGCAGTATTTT. Its translation: CASSPTPGDTQYF.

This clonotype was seen a handful of times. CDR3 bases: TGCAGTGCTAGAGATCCGAGCGGGAGGGCCGAGCAGTACTTC. Its protein product is CSARDPSGRAEQYF. The chain recombines TRBV20-1 with TRBJ2-7; 10 bases align to TRBD2. Germline lookup yields CDR1 DFQATT and CDR2 SNEGSKA (reference sequence). This CDR3 contains 14 residues. Germline trimming cut 0 bases from V and 6 bases from J; bases unmatched to any gene: 5.

This clonotype was counted ten times or more. The chain links TRBV18 to TRBJ1-1; tentative D call: TRBD1 (6 bases). The V end was cut by 4 bases, the J end by 0 bases, with 12 bases between. Per germline, CDR1 KGHSH and CDR2 LQKENI. This CDR3 region has 15 residues. CDR3 protein: CASSLEGVLNTEAFF. Written as DNA, the CDR3 is TGTGCCAGCTCACTCGAGGGGGTACTGAACACTGAAGCTTTCTTT.

This clonotype was observed a few times. The chain employs TRBV24-1 and TRBJ2-3; 7 bases line up with TRBD1. V was clipped by 5 bases and J by 7 bases; unmatched bases: 5. CDR1 is KGHDR and CDR2 is SFDVKD in the germline V gene. This CDR3 comprises 13 residues. CDR3: CATSGRGQNTQYF. CDR3 DNA: TGTGCCACCAGTGGCAGGGGACAGAATACGCAGTATTTT.

This clonotype was counted only a few times. The chain joins TRBV9 to TRBJ2-7; TRBD1 is a possible D gene (6 bases). This CDR3 comprises 15 residues. Trimming took off 5 bases at V and 0 bases at J, with 15 bases between the two ends. Germline CDR1 SGDLS, CDR2 YYNGEE. As DNA, the CDR3 is TGTGCCAGCAGTTCTGGGGGCAGGGGCTCCTACGAGCAGTACTTC. Protein: CASSSGGRGSYEQYF.

This clonotype was picked up many times. The chain has TRBV12-3 or TRBV12-4 and TRBJ1-5; the D is unclear. The CDR3 runs 13 residues. V lost 4 bases and J 2 bases, leaving 6 bases between the germline ends. The CDR3 protein is CASSSIGNQPQHF. The CDR3 DNA reads TGTGCCAGCAGTTCGATTGGCAATCAGCCCCAGCATTTT.

V usage is TRBV28 and J usage is TRBJ2-5; 7 bases align to TRBD1. Germline V gives CDR1 MDHEN, CDR2 SYDVKM. V lost 5 bases to trimming and J lost 13 bases; unmatched junction nucleotides: 10. CDR3 length: 12 residues. The CDR3 nucleotides are TGTGCCAGCAGTCTCGACAGGGTGTTTTTGTACTTC. Amino acids: CASSLDRVFLYF.

The chain is built from TRBV28 and TRBJ2-5; TRBD2 aligns across 10 bases. V shed 3 bases, J shed 3 bases, and the junction held 10 bases outside the gene matches. CDR3 length equals 17 residues. Germline CDR1 MDHEN, CDR2 SYDVKM. The CDR3 DNA reads as TGTGCCAGCAGTTTCTCCCCTAGCGGGAGTGTAGAAGAGACCCAGTACTTC. Encoded protein: CASSFSPSGSVEETQYF.

The chain uses TRBV28 and TRBJ2-6; 9 nucleotides line up with TRBD1. CDR3 length: 18 residues. V trimming: 5 bases; J trimming: 2 bases; junction bases outside the gene matches: 10. CDR1 and CDR2 (germline): MDHEN, SYDVKM. The chain's CDR3 is CASSGGGQGSPGANVLTF. DNA of the CDR3: TGTGCCAGCAGTGGGGGGGGACAGGGCTCCCCTGGGGCCAACGTCCTGACTTTC.

The DNA for the CDR3 is TGTGCCAGCAGCCAAGGATCCCAACGGGCTAACTATGGCTACACCTTC. Its translation: CASSQGSQRANYGYTF. V gene TRBV3-1 combines with J gene TRBJ1-2; D is uncertain. V gave up 1 base and J gave up 0 bases, with 12 bases separating them. Per germline, CDR1 LGHDT and CDR2 YNNKEL (reference sequence). The CDR3 extends over 16 amino acids.

This clonotype has a handful of counts. J is TRBJ2-1 and V is TRBV7-9; a possible D gene is TRBD1 (5 bases). The CDR3 is 14 residues long. V was shortened by 5 bases and J by 4 bases, with 12 bases between the two germline ends. Germline CDR1 is SEHNR and CDR2 is FQNEAQ (reference sequence). The CDR3 coding sequence is TGTGCCAGCAGCCCCAGGGTGCAATACAATGAGCAGTTCTTC. Encoded protein: CASSPRVQYNEQFF. Full variable domain (remainder filled in from reference TRBV7-9 and TRBJ2-1): DTGVSQNPRHKITKRGQNVTFRCDPISEHNRLYWYRQTLGQGPEFLTYFQNEAQLEKSRLLSDRFSAERPKGSFSTLEIQRTEQGDSAMYLCASSPRVQYNEQFFGPGTRLTVL.